These 9 T cell receptor beta chains originate from one sample sequenced in a study of identical twins. Each CDR3 protein is one row after TCRdb ran MiXCR on the 5' RACE reads. The sample records about 530,000 distinct CDR3 sequences, 20% to 25% being singletons. This sample was shared with a second study, whose subject was yellow fever vaccine responses in identical twins.

Sequenced material: CD4+ T cells sorted from blood. The receptors derive from a woman between 18 and 29 years old in good health.

The gene calls are TRBV6-1 and TRBJ2-5; 11 bases are a match to TRBD2. V dropped 7 bases and J dropped 3; count of bases not matched to a gene: 4. Looked up from germline, CDR1 is MNHNS and CDR2 is SASEGT. This CDR3 is built from 14 residues. The CDR3 DNA is TGTGCCAGCAAGGTAGCGGGAGGGAAAGAGACCCAGTACTTC. Its translation is CASKVAGGKETQYF.

This clonotype turned up a few times. This rearrangement joins TRBV29-1 to TRBJ2-1; the D call may be TRBD1 or TRBD2 (5 bases each). The germline V gene encodes CDR1 SQVTM and CDR2 ANQGSEA. The V gene lost 4 bases and the J gene lost 0 bases, with 10 bases spanning the gap. The length of the CDR3 is 14 residues. The DNA for the CDR3 is TGCAGCGTTGCCAAGGGGAGCTCCTACAATGAGCAGTTCTTC. Translation gives CSVAKGSSYNEQFF.

This clonotype showed up just a few times. The chain links TRBV5-1 to TRBJ1-3, with TRBD1 matching 7 bases. Trimming removed 3 bases from V and 0 bases from J; junction bases left unmatched: 6. In germline, CDR1 is SGHRS, CDR2 YFSETQ. CDR3 length: 16 amino acids. CDR3 in amino acids: CASSSRDSLSGNTIYF. In nucleotides, the CDR3 is TGCGCCAGCAGCTCCCGGGACAGCCTCTCTGGAAACACCATATATTTT.

The rearrangement joins TRBV27 to TRBJ1-1, with D tentatively TRBD1 (6 bases). V lost 5 bases and J 0 bases, leaving 13 bases between the germline ends. Germline values: CDR1 MNHEY, CDR2 SMNVEV (reference sequence). The CDR3 spans 15 residues. CDR3 DNA: TGTGCCAGCAGTGTGGACAGCGAAATGAACACTGAAGCTTTCTTT. Encoded protein: CASSVDSEMNTEAFF.

This rearrangement joins TRBV12-5 to TRBJ2-3; D perhaps matches TRBD2 (5 bases). Looked up from germline, CDR1 is LGHNT and CDR2 is FRNRAP. The CDR3 is made up of 12 amino acids. V dropped 5 bases and J dropped 2 bases, with 5 bases sitting between them. The CDR3 sequence is CASGGLTDTQYF. Here the CDR3 DNA reads TGTGCTAGTGGTGGACTCACAGATACGCAGTATTTT.

This clonotype showed up just once. The genes are TRBV5-4 and TRBJ1-2, with D perhaps matching TRBD1 (5 bases). The CDR3 sequence is 16 residues long. Germline V gene sequence: CDR1 SGHNT, CDR2 YYREEE (reference sequence). V lost 4 bases and J lost 2, with 18 bases in between. The CDR3 spells CASSLREGPANYGYTF. The CDR3 coding sequence is TGTGCCAGCAGCCTCCGAGAGGGACCGGCGAACTATGGCTACACCTTC.

This clonotype was detected a few times. V gene TRBV3-1 combines with J gene TRBJ2-5, with TRBD2 identical over 11 bases. The V gene end was trimmed by 4 bases and the J gene end by 5 bases; junction bases not matched to a gene: 12. CDR1 LGHDT and CDR2 YNNKEL come from the germline V gene (reference sequence). CDR3 length equals 17 residues. For the CDR3, the DNA is TGTGCCAGCAGCCCCCCTCCCGGGACTAGCGGTTGGGAGACCCAGTACTTC. It encodes CASSPPPGTSGWETQYF.

CDR3 sequence reads: CASGGDSLNTGELFF. In DNA, the CDR3 is TGTGCCAGCGGAGGAGACAGCTTGAACACCGGGGAGCTGTTTTTT. This chain uses TRBV2 with TRBJ2-2; either TRBD1 or TRBD2 may fit D (5 bases each). V dropped 8 bases and J dropped 1 base, with 14 bases sitting between them. This CDR3 is built from 15 residues. The V gene's germline CDR1 is SNHLY and CDR2 FYNNEI.

The chain links TRBV6-1 to TRBJ2-7; 12 positions agree with TRBD2. Germline CDR1 and CDR2: MNHNS and SASEGT. Trimming at V came to 5 bases and at J to 5 bases, leaving 13 bases not matched to a gene. This CDR3 has 17 amino acids. CDR3 residues: CASSPYPTSGSTDEQYF. DNA for the CDR3: TGTGCCAGCAGTCCTTACCCGACTAGCGGGAGTACCGACGAGCAGTACTTC.